This T cell receptor beta chain appears in the sequencing data of a study of T cell responses to AZD1222 COVID-19 vaccine. The CDR3 runs 15 residues. Per germline, CDR1 MNHNS and CDR2 SASEGT. The V gene lost 3 bases and the J gene lost 7 bases, with 15 bases spanning the gap. Measured with immunoSEQ multiplex PCR; TCRdb has only the in-frame clones, and not every one. Among roughly 100,000 clones, roughly 90% were seen once, and the ten largest hold 1% to 1.5%. This material consisted of peripheral blood, taken on day 0 of AZD1222 vaccination. The clonotype comes from an adult in good health. V usage is TRBV6-1 and J usage is TRBJ1-4; tentatively, D is TRBD1 (5 bases). The CDR3: CASSDRGEVGEKLFF. The DNA of the CDR3 is TGTGCCAGCAGTGACCGAGGGGAGGTGGGTGAAAAACTGTTTTTT.